The clone carrying this TCR beta chain was counted a few times. The data are from a study of blood T cell repertoires in COVID-19. Measured with immunoSEQ multiplex PCR; TCRdb has only the in-frame clones, and not every one. The table includes some 14,000 clones, approximately 88% detected once. Germline-derived CDR1 and CDR2 are SEHNR and FQNEAQ (reference sequence). V gave up 6 bases and J gave up 0 bases, with 14 bases separating them. This CDR3 has 15 residues. The genes are TRBV7-9 and TRBJ1-1; D is possibly TRBD1 (6 bases). The sequence was collected from a human donor with active COVID-19. The donor label of this sample is uncertain. Material: peripheral blood. CDR3 in amino acids: CASSPRQGMNTEAFF. In nucleotides, the CDR3 is TGTGCCAGCAGTCCCAGGCAGGGGATGAACACTGAAGCTTTCTTT.